Only a few counts were recorded for the clone carrying this T cell receptor beta chain. The sample originates from a study of T cell changes during pregnancy in multiple sclerosis. Clones were read by immunoSEQ multiplex PCR, and TCRdb kept only the in-frame ones, dropping some. This table holds around 77,000 clones, around 91% found once. The CDR3 runs to 15 residues. Germline loops: CDR1 WNHNN, CDR2 SYGVQD (reference sequence). After removal of 6 bases from V and 2 bases from J, the junction contained 4 bases not matched to a gene. The source material was peripheral blood, sampled in the third trimester of pregnancy. The gene calls are TRBV10-1 and TRBJ2-2, with 9 bases matching TRBD1. The origin of this receptor is a female donor in good health, enrolled as a control in a pregnancy study. DNA of the CDR3: TGCGCCAGCAGGGACAGGGGATCTAACACCGGGGAGCTGTTTTTT. This gives the protein CASRDRGSNTGELFF.